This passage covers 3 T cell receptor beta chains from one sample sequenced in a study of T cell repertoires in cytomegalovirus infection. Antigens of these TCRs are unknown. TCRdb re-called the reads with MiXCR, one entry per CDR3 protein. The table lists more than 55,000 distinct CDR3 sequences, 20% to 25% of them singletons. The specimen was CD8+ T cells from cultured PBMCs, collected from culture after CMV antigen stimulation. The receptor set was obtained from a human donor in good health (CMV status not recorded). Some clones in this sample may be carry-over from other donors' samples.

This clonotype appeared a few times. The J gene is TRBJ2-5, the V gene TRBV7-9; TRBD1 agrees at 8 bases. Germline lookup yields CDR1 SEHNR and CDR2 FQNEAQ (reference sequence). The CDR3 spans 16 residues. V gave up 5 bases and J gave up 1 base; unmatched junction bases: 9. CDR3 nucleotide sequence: TGTGCCAGCAGCCCTCGACAGGGGCCGACCCAAGAGACCCAGTACTTC. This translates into CASSPRQGPTQETQYF. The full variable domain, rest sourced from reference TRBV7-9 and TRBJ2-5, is DTGVSQNPRHKITKRGQNVTFRCDPISEHNRLYWYRQTLGQGPEFLTYFQNEAQLEKSRLLSDRFSAERPKGSFSTLEIQRTEQGDSAMYLCASSPRQGPTQETQYFGPGTRLLVL.

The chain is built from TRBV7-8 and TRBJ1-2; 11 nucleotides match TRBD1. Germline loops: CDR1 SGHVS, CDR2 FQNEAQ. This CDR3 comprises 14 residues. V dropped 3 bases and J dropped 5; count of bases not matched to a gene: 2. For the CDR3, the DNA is TGTGCCAGCAGCTTCGGACAGGGGGCTTATGGCTACACCTTC. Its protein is CASSFGQGAYGYTF.

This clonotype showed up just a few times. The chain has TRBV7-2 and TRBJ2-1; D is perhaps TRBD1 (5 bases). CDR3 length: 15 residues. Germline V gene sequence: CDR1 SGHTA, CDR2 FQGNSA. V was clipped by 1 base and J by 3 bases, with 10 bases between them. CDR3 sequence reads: CASSLDPGFYNEQFF. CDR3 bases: TGTGCCAGCAGCTTAGATCCAGGGTTCTACAATGAGCAGTTCTTC.